The 12 T cell receptor beta chains in this list originate from one sample, sequenced in a study of T cell responses to AZD1222 COVID-19 vaccine (dated by TCRdb to the early 2020s). Libraries were made using the immunoSEQ multiplex PCR assay. Here the immuneACCESS table is served through TCRdb, limited to in-frame sequences with V and J called. Missing clones are a known gap in these copies; in checked studies unresolved V genes cover under half, and the rest lacks a known reason. The sample yields 75,000 to 95,000 clones; roughly 84% were counted once. The ten largest clones represent approximately 21% of the sample. The intended sense of this specimen's time point label: baseline before first vaccination. The source material was peripheral blood, sampled on day 0 of AZD1222 vaccination. These TCRs come from an adult in good health.

The rearrangement links TRBV4-3 to TRBJ2-3, with D unclear. This CDR3 is built from 13 residues. Trimming removed 4 bases at V and 0 bases at J, with 5 bases between. CDR1 and CDR2 (germline): LGHNA, YSLEER. The CDR3: CASSRVSTDTQYF. The DNA of the CDR3 is TGCGCCAGCAGCCGAGTAAGCACAGATACGCAGTATTTT.

This rearrangement joins TRBV12-3 or TRBV12-4 to TRBJ1-5; maybe TRBD1 (6 bases). The CDR3 runs to 12 residues. Trimming removed 3 bases at V and 11 bases at J, with 11 bases between. In DNA form, the CDR3 reads TGTGCCAGCAGTTTGTCCGGACAGACCCAGCATTTT. It is translated as CASSLSGQTQHF.

This clone was seen once. The CDR3 loop reads CASSVTGGPGYEQYF. CDR3 nucleotide sequence: TGTGCCAGCAGCGTAACAGGGGGCCCAGGGTACGAGCAGTACTTC. J is TRBJ2-7 and V is TRBV7-8, with 9 bases that match TRBD1. CDR1 SGHVS and CDR2 FQNEAQ come from the germline V gene. Unmatched junction bases numbered 9, after V lost 5 bases and J lost 4 bases. The CDR3 contains 15 residues.

The chain combines TRBV4-3 with TRBJ2-3, with D uncertain. V lost 4 bases and J lost 2, with 10 bases in between. Looked up from germline, CDR1 is LGHNA and CDR2 is YSLEER. CDR3 length: 14 residues. The CDR3 spells CASSRRDVTDTQYF. The CDR3 DNA sequence: TGCGCCAGCAGCCGAAGGGATGTCACAGATACGCAGTATTTT.

V and J are TRBV9 and TRBJ1-3, with D unresolved. This CDR3 has 12 amino acids. Germline V gene sequence: CDR1 SGDLS, CDR2 YYNGEE. V was trimmed by 3 bases and J by 1 base, leaving 2 bases between them. The CDR3 region is CASSASGNTIYF. The CDR3 DNA is TGTGCCAGCAGCGCGTCTGGAAACACCATATATTTT.

The chain links TRBV7-2 to TRBJ1-1; 11 nucleotides align to TRBD1. The germline gives CDR1 SGHTA, CDR2 FQGNSA. This CDR3 has 14 amino acids. V shed 6 bases, J shed 5 bases, and the junction held 5 bases outside the gene matches. In DNA form, the CDR3 reads TGTGCCAGCAGAGGGACAGGGGGTAGGACTGAAGCTTTCTTT. Amino acid sequence: CASRGTGGRTEAFF.

This clone was detected only once. The CDR3, as DNA: TGTGCCAGTAGTCGGGTGACTAATGAAAAACTGTTTTTT. The encoded protein is CASSRVTNEKLFF. J is TRBJ1-4 and V is TRBV19; D is unclear. Trimming cost V 5 bases and J 2 bases, with 6 bases left between them. CDR3 size: 13 residues. Germline CDR1 reads LNHDA; CDR2 reads SQIVND (reference sequence).

This clone is labeled as medium-sized (0.01 to 0.1%). This chain links TRBV10-2 with TRBJ1-1; TRBD1 might be the D (5 bases). This CDR3 has 13 residues. V lost 5 bases to trimming and J lost 4 bases, with 11 bases between them. The germline CDR1 and CDR2 sequences are WSHSY and SAAADI. CDR3 loop: CASSFGGSTEAFF. The CDR3 DNA is TGCGCCAGCAGTTTTGGGGGGAGCACTGAAGCTTTCTTT.

V is TRBV7-9 and J is TRBJ1-1; D might be TRBD1 (5 bases). V dropped 5 bases and J dropped 1 base, with 14 bases sitting between them. Per the germline V gene, CDR1 is SEHNR and CDR2 is FQNEAQ (reference sequence). There are 15 residues in the CDR3. CDR3 in amino acids: CASSPRGIRNTEAFF. In nucleotides, the CDR3 is TGTGCCAGCAGCCCCCGGGGGATTAGGAACACTGAAGCTTTCTTT.

The rearrangement links TRBV14 to TRBJ2-1; D is unclear. The germline CDR1 and CDR2 sequences are SGHDN and FVKESK. The CDR3 contains 14 residues. Trimming cost V 1 base and J 2 bases, with 6 bases left between them. CDR3 DNA: TGTGCCAGCAGCCAAGGTGGTACCTACAATGAGCAGTTCTTC. Amino acid sequence: CASSQGGTYNEQFF.

The CDR3 nucleotides read TGTGCCAGCACCCGTCAGGGCACTGGGGGCCCCGGGGAAGCTTTCTTT. Translating gives CASTRQGTGGPGEAFF. The V and J genes are TRBV9 and TRBJ1-1; a possible D gene is TRBD1 (6 bases). CDR1 is SGDLS, CDR2 YYNGEE, per germline. V was shortened by 6 bases and J by 8 bases, with 26 bases between the two germline ends. This CDR3 contains 16 residues.

This chain connects TRBV9 to TRBJ2-1, with 9 bases identical to TRBD1. Germline V gene lookup returns CDR1 SGDLS and CDR2 YYNGEE. The CDR3 covers 15 residues. Unmatched junction bases numbered 9, after V lost 3 bases and J lost 8 bases. CDR3: CASSARTGGPDEQFF. CDR3 nucleotides: TGTGCCAGCAGCGCCCGAACAGGGGGCCCCGATGAGCAGTTCTTC.